This entry lists 25 T cell receptor beta chains sequenced from one sample in a study of blood T cells in healthy people across ages. A second PCR of roughly 7 to 11 cycles used a sample-barcoded 5' primer and a J-beta primer mix. Each CDR3 protein gets one entry after TCRdb re-called the 5' RACE reads with MiXCR. The top ten hold around 21% of the sample, which has some 800,000 distinct CDR3 sequences, approximately 44% seen once. Sample: blood. Receptors were obtained from a man between 60 and 75 years old in good health.

The chain employs TRBV6-6 and TRBJ1-6; D is possibly TRBD1 (6 bases). The CDR3 is 15 amino acids. Trimming took 7 bases from V and 1 from J, leaving 11 bases between them. Germline values: CDR1 MNHNY, CDR2 SVGAGI (reference sequence). The CDR3 DNA reads as TGTGCCAGCAACCTAGGGGGTTCCTATAATTCACCCCTCCACTTT. This codes for CASNLGGSYNSPLHF.

This clonotype was seen a few times. The CDR3 sequence is CASSYLGPDTQYF. For the CDR3, the DNA is TGTGCCAGCAGTTACTTAGGCCCGGATACGCAGTATTTT. The chain employs TRBV6-2 or TRBV6-3 and TRBJ2-3; D is undetermined. The V gene lost 1 base and the J gene lost 6 bases, with 8 bases spanning the gap. Germline assignment: CDR1 MNHEY and CDR2 SVGEGT. The CDR3 spans 13 residues.

The chain carries TRBV6-2 or TRBV6-3 and TRBJ2-7; possible D gene TRBD2, 5 bases. The CDR3 sequence is 14 residues long. Trimming pared 5 bases from V and 0 bases from J, leaving 11 bases between. In germline, CDR1 is MNHEY, CDR2 SVGEGT. This CDR3 is CASSTDWPSYEQYF. DNA of the CDR3: TGTGCCAGCAGTACGGACTGGCCCTCCTACGAGCAGTACTTC.

In its sample, this clonotype was seen a few times. The gene calls are TRBV2 and TRBJ2-7; 7 bases agree with TRBD1. The CDR3 consists of 15 residues. Trimming removed 6 bases from V and 0 bases from J; junction bases left unmatched: 8. From germline, CDR1 is SNHLY and CDR2 FYNNEI. Here the CDR3 DNA reads TGTGCCAGCAGCAAGCAGGGGGTTAGCTCCTACGAGCAGTACTTC. Amino acids: CASSKQGVSSYEQYF.

A few counts support this clonotype. The chain carries TRBV4-3 and TRBJ2-5; D unclear. Germline lookup yields CDR1 LGHNA and CDR2 YSLEER. V was pared by 0 bases and J by 7 bases, with 15 bases between. CDR3 length: 15 residues. The CDR3 coding sequence is TGCGCCAGCAGCCAAGATCTAATCTTAACTGGGACCCAGTACTTC. Its protein product is CASSQDLILTGTQYF.

On this clonotype itself: No conserved phenylalanine or tryptophan ends this CDR3, so it is likely a read error. V usage is TRBV20-1 and J usage is TRBJ2-7, with 8 bases identical to TRBD1. J lost 1 base, V lost 7 bases, and 6 bases had no gene match. CDR3 length equals 13 residues. CDR1 and CDR2 (germline): DFQATT, SNEGSKA (reference sequence). The CDR3 DNA reads TGCAGTGTCAACGGACAGGGTTCCTACGAGCAGTACCTC. Amino acid sequence: CSVNGQGSYEQYL.

This clonotype was detected a few times. J is TRBJ1-5 and V is TRBV9; 10 positions match TRBD1. The CDR3 is 14 amino acids. The V gene end was trimmed by 3 bases and the J gene end by 4 bases; junction bases not matched to a gene: 1. Germline V gives CDR1 SGDLS, CDR2 YYNGEE. The CDR3 DNA reads as TGTGCCAGCAGCGCGGGACAGGGGAATCAGCCCCAGCATTTT. The encoded protein is CASSAGQGNQPQHF.

The chain uses TRBV7-6 and TRBJ1-1; D unclear. CDR3 size: 14 residues. Germline assignment: CDR1 SGHVS and CDR2 FNYEAQ. V lost 4 bases and J 7 bases, leaving 16 bases between the germline ends. CDR3 residues: CASSSRPTGNEAFF. CDR3 bases: TGTGCCAGCAGCTCAAGGCCGACTGGTAATGAAGCTTTCTTT.

J is TRBJ2-1 and V is TRBV11-1; a possible D gene is TRBD2 (6 bases). Trimming took 5 bases from V and 6 from J, leaving 14 bases between them. CDR3 length equals 14 residues. Germline values: CDR1 SGHAT, CDR2 FQDESV (reference sequence). CDR3 bases: TGTGCCAGCAGCAGGCGGGGAAACCCCAATGAGCAGTTCTTC. This sequence encodes CASSRRGNPNEQFF. The variable domain in full, with the rest retrieved from reference TRBV11-1 and TRBJ2-1, is EAEVAQSPRYKITEKSQAVAFWCDPISGHATLYWYRQILGQGPELLVQFQDESVVDDSQLPKDRFSAERLKGVDSTLKIQPAELGDSAMYLCASSRRGNPNEQFFGPGTRLTVL.

Turning to this clonotype: The junction departs from the called germline gene at one end, perhaps through a read error. The genes are TRBV4-1 and TRBJ2-5, with D possibly TRBD1 on 6 matching bases. Matching the DNA end better, TRBJ2-7 makes the J call doubtful. This CDR3 contains 16 residues. Germline V lookup: CDR1 MGHRA, CDR2 YSYEKL. The CDR3 protein is CAGSPLRLTQGYEQYF. The DNA for the CDR3 is TGCGCCGGCAGCCCTCTGCGTCTGACACAGGGATACGAGCAGTACTTC.

Points on this clonotype: One junction end disagrees with the germline gene, perhaps due to a read error. V is TRBV6-2 or TRBV6-3 and J is TRBJ2-2; weak D call: TRBD2 (6 bases). This CDR3 spans 17 amino acids. Germline values: CDR1 MNHEY, CDR2 SVGEGT. CDR3 residues: CAGSWGESAPWAGKLFF. CDR3 sequence (DNA): TGTGCCGGCAGTTGGGGGGAGTCGGCGCCATGGGCCGGGAAGCTGTTTTTT.

J is TRBJ2-7 and V is TRBV7-9; tentatively, D is TRBD2 (6 bases). Trimming shortened V by 4 bases and J by 0 bases, and 22 bases separated the two germline ends. The CDR3 runs 18 residues. Germline-derived CDR1 and CDR2 are SEHNR and FQNEAQ (reference sequence). CDR3 nucleotide sequence: TGTGCCAGCAGCTCCGACGCACCGGGGGATGGCGACTCCTACGAGCAGTACTTC. It is translated as CASSSDAPGDGDSYEQYF.

The chain employs TRBV12-3 or TRBV12-4 and TRBJ2-5; the match to TRBD2 covers 7 bases. Germline trimming cut 6 bases from V and 1 base from J; bases unmatched to any gene: 5. The CDR3 is made up of 14 amino acids. The CDR3 here is CASSYLAAQETQYF. In nucleotides, the CDR3 is TGTGCCAGCAGCTATCTAGCGGCCCAAGAGACCCAGTACTTC.

Comment on this clonotype: One junction end disagrees with the germline gene, perhaps due to a read error. The chain joins TRBV5-1 to TRBJ2-3, with D uncertain. The CDR3 has 14 residues. The germline CDR1 and CDR2 sequences are SGHRS and YFSETQ. For the CDR3, the DNA is TGCGCCAGCACCTTGGTCGGCAGCACAGATACGCAGTATTTT. Translated, it gives CASTLVGSTDTQYF.

The CDR3, as DNA: TGTGCCAGCAGTAGGCAGAACACCGGGGAGCTGTTTTTT. Translating it yields CASSRQNTGELFF. The rearrangement joins TRBV6-2 or TRBV6-3 to TRBJ2-2; unclear D gene. The CDR3 consists of 13 residues. CDR1 and CDR2 from the germline V gene are MNHEY and SVGEGT. Trimming removed 5 bases from V and 1 base from J, with 5 bases in between.

The rearrangement joins TRBV27 to TRBJ1-2, with D maybe TRBD1 (5 bases). Looked up from germline, CDR1 is MNHEY and CDR2 is SMNVEV (reference sequence). CDR3 size: 15 residues. With 1 base removed from V and 8 bases from J, the gap between germline ends came to 17 bases. The CDR3 nucleotides are TGTGCCAGCAGTTTATTCCCCCCGGGGCTTGGCGGCTACACCTTC. Translating it yields CASSLFPPGLGGYTF.

This clonotype was recorded a few times. This rearrangement joins TRBV7-9 to TRBJ2-6, with D hard to call. The CDR3 is 17 amino acids. The germline gives CDR1 SEHNR, CDR2 FQNEAQ (reference sequence). The V and J ends lost 4 bases and 0 bases respectively, with 13 bases between them. The CDR3 nucleotides read TGTGCCAGCAGCTCTTCCCGACTGTCCTCTGGGGCCAACGTCCTGACTTTC. Its protein is CASSSSRLSSGANVLTF.

On this clonotype: Given a much more abundant clone one base away, this may be a read error. The chain employs TRBV20-1 and TRBJ2-7; 9 bases are shared with TRBD1. The length of the CDR3 is 13 residues. The V gene's germline CDR1 is DFQATT and CDR2 SNEGSKA (reference sequence). CDR3 nucleotides: TGCAGTGCCTTACAGGGGGCGCGCTACGAGCTGTACTTC. Its protein is CSALQGARYELYF.

DNA of the CDR3: TGTGCCAGCAGTTACGGGGGGCCGATGGAGCAGTACTTC. This translates into CASSYGGPMEQYF. The J gene is TRBJ2-7, the V gene TRBV6-6; D possibly uses TRBD1 or TRBD2 (6 bases each). The CDR3 spans 13 residues. Germline V gives CDR1 MNHNY, CDR2 SVGAGI (reference sequence). V was cut by 2 bases and J by 7 bases, with 12 bases left in between.

This chain uses TRBV18 with TRBJ2-5, with D hard to call. The J call is uncertain, as TRBJ2-7 better fits the DNA end. From germline, CDR1 is KGHSH and CDR2 LQKENI. The CDR3 runs to 15 residues. DNA for the CDR3: TGTGCCAGCTCATCCGGCCAACCTCAACTGGCCGAGCAGTACTTC. Amino acids: CASSSGQPQLAEQYF.

This clonotype came up many times. The chain joins TRBV7-9 to TRBJ2-3; D gene unclear. The CDR3 is made up of 14 amino acids. Trimming removed 0 bases from V and 0 bases from J, with 4 bases in between. CDR1 is SEHNR and CDR2 is FQNEAQ in the germline V gene (reference sequence). The CDR3 reads CASSLAQSTDTQYF. CDR3 DNA sequence: TGTGCCAGCAGCTTAGCTCAGAGCACAGATACGCAGTATTTT.

The chain combines TRBV28 with TRBJ2-7; tentatively, D is TRBD1 (6 bases). Germline CDR1 is MDHEN and CDR2 is SYDVKM. The CDR3 extends over 13 amino acids. V was trimmed by 4 bases and J by 5 bases, leaving 12 bases between them. CDR3 residues: CASSSLQGHEQYF. Written as DNA, the CDR3 is TGTGCCAGCAGTTCCTTACAGGGTCACGAGCAGTACTTC.

The chain uses TRBV9 and TRBJ2-3; 8 bases agree with TRBD2. The trim removed 0 bases at V and 2 bases at J, leaving 5 bases unmatched. Germline CDR1 reads SGDLS; CDR2 reads YYNGEE. This CDR3 has 16 residues. The CDR3 loop is CASSVAGGGNTDTQYF. CDR3 coding DNA: TGTGCCAGCAGCGTAGCCGGCGGGGGGAACACAGATACGCAGTATTTT.

This clonotype was detected a few times. The gene calls are TRBV27 and TRBJ2-7; TRBD1 might be the D (6 bases). Germline CDR1 is MNHEY and CDR2 is SMNVEV (reference sequence). The CDR3 runs 15 residues. Trimming took off 3 bases at V and 3 bases at J, with 15 bases between the two ends. The CDR3 DNA reads TGTGCCAGCAGTTTGGGGGACATCGGTATCTACGAGCAGTACTTC. This codes for CASSLGDIGIYEQYF.

The chain couples TRBV4-3 to TRBJ2-4; 9 bases are shared with TRBD1. This CDR3 is built from 13 residues. From germline, CDR1 is LGHNA and CDR2 YSLEER. The junction had 9 bases not matched to a gene; V was cut back by 5 bases and J by 13 bases. CDR3 sequence: CASSSGQGWEQYF. CDR3 nucleotides: TGCGCCAGCAGCTCCGGACAGGGGTGGGAGCAGTACTTC.